This T cell receptor beta chain was recovered during a study of T cell responses to AZD1222 COVID-19 vaccine. Study results and limitations: No repertoire was sampled before or during the peak T cell response, only after it.

The repertoire was sequenced with immunoSEQ multiplex PCR; TCRdb's copy has only in-frame clones and lacks some. The repertoire holds over 85,000 clones, approximately 84% seen once, with 12% to 15% in the top ten. This clone was seen only once. What it binds is unknown. The CDR3 has 16 amino acids. V was pared by 7 bases and J by 4 bases, with 23 bases between. Looked up from germline, CDR1 is SGHRS and CDR2 is YFSETQ. The rearrangement joins TRBV5-1 to TRBJ1-2, with D possibly being TRBD1 (5 bases). The sequenced sample was peripheral blood, obtained 28 days after the second AZD1222 dose. This receptor was taken from an adult who received the AZD1222 COVID-19 vaccine. The CDR3 is CASSRDEGGPFYGYTF. The CDR3 DNA reads as TGCGCCAGCTCCCGGGACGAGGGAGGCCCCTTCTATGGCTACACCTTC. Looking up the rest from reference TRBV5-1 and TRBJ1-2 gives the full variable domain: KAGVTQTPRYLIKTRGQQVTLSCSPISGHRSVSWYQQTPGQGLQFLFEYFSETQRNKGNFPGRFSGRQFSNSRSEMNVSTLELGDSALYLCASSRDEGGPFYGYTFGSGTRLTVV.